The 10 T cell receptor beta chains reported below all come from one sample, sequenced in a study of shared clonotypes between healthy human individuals. The data were produced by immunoSEQ multiplex PCR, yet TCRdb's version contains in-frame clones alone and is incomplete. This repertoire shows about 1.5 million clones, 95% to 99% found once; its top ten account for roughly 0.4%. Specimen: naive CD4+ T cells sorted from blood. The subset: CD45RA+ positively selected. These receptors all come from a young man in good health.

The chain employs TRBV19 and TRBJ1-5; D is possibly TRBD1 (6 bases). There are 15 residues in the CDR3. Per the germline V gene, CDR1 is LNHDA and CDR2 is SQIVND (reference sequence). V was trimmed by 5 bases and J by 7 bases, leaving 18 bases between them. The CDR3 loop is CASSSIQGRRQPQHF. In nucleotides, the CDR3 is TGTGCCAGTAGTTCCATACAGGGTCGGCGACAGCCCCAGCATTTT.

DNA for the CDR3: TGTGCCAGCAGGAGGGACGACAGGACAGATACGCAGTATTTT. Its protein product is CASRRDDRTDTQYF. This chain joins TRBV2 and TRBJ2-3; maybe TRBD1 (6 bases). The length of the CDR3 is 14 residues. The germline V gene has CDR1 SNHLY and CDR2 FYNNEI. V lost 6 bases and J lost 3, with 13 bases in between. Together with reference TRBV2 and TRBJ2-3, the CDR3 gives the full variable domain: EPEVTQTPSHQVTQMGQEVILRCVPISNHLYFYWYRQILGQKVEFLVSFYNNEISEKSEIFDDQFSVERPDGSNFTLKIRSTKLEDSAMYFCASRRDDRTDTQYFGPGTRLTVL.

The chain recombines TRBV9 with TRBJ1-5; no clear D. V dropped 2 bases and J dropped 4 bases, with 10 bases sitting between them. This CDR3 region has 14 residues. Germline V gives CDR1 SGDLS, CDR2 YYNGEE. CDR3 nucleotides: TGTGCCAGCAGCGTTTGGGCAGATAATCAGCCCCAGCATTTT. This encodes CASSVWADNQPQHF. The full variable domain, completed using reference TRBV9 and TRBJ1-5, is DSGVTQTPKHLITATGQRVTLRCSPRSGDLSVYWYQQSLDQGLQFLIQYYNGEERAKGNILERFSAQQFPDLHSELNLSSLELGDSALYFCASSVWADNQPQHFGDGTRLSIL.

In this sample, this clone turned up once. The J gene is TRBJ2-2, the V gene TRBV7-8, with D possibly being TRBD2 (6 bases). V was trimmed by 5 bases and J by 3 bases, leaving 19 bases between them. The germline CDR1 and CDR2 sequences are SGHVS and FQNEAQ. The CDR3 loop spans 17 amino acids. In nucleotides, the CDR3 is TGTGCCAGCAGCCCCCGGGGACTCAGAAAAGACACCGGGGAGCTGTTTTTT. It is translated as CASSPRGLRKDTGELFF.

This clone was seen only once. The rearrangement joins TRBV28 to TRBJ2-7; D is possibly TRBD1 (6 bases). CDR1 is MDHEN and CDR2 is SYDVKM in the germline V gene. This CDR3 spans 13 amino acids. Trimming shortened V by 7 bases and J by 4 bases, and 14 bases separated the two germline ends. The CDR3: CASTSIQGYEQYF. Here the CDR3 DNA reads TGTGCCAGCACCTCTATACAGGGATACGAGCAGTACTTC. The full variable domain, its missing parts supplied by reference TRBV28 and TRBJ2-7, is DVKVTQSSRYLVKRTGEKVFLECVQDMDHENMFWYRQDPGLGLRLIYFSYDVKMKEKGDIPEGYSVSREKKERFSLILESASTNQTSMYLCASTSIQGYEQYFGPGTRLTVT.

The V and J genes are TRBV7-9 and TRBJ1-2; unclear D gene. This CDR3 contains 12 residues. Germline values: CDR1 SEHNR, CDR2 FQNEAQ (reference sequence). V was cut by 3 bases and J by 7 bases, with 9 bases left in between. CDR3 DNA sequence: TGTGCCAGCAGCTTCGCGGCATCTGGCTACACCTTC. Translation gives CASSFAASGYTF.

The chain joins TRBV2 to TRBJ2-1; D unclear. CDR1 and CDR2 from the germline V gene are SNHLY and FYNNEI. The V gene lost 8 bases and the J gene lost 4 bases, with 15 bases spanning the gap. The CDR3 is made up of 14 amino acids. The DNA of the CDR3 is TGTGCCAGCCGGTTCGTGGGAATATACAATGAGCAGTTCTTC. Its protein product is CASRFVGIYNEQFF.

The V call is TRBV29-1, the J call TRBJ2-3; D perhaps matches TRBD2 (5 bases). The CDR3 sequence is 14 residues long. Germline V gene lookup returns CDR1 SQVTM and CDR2 ANQGSEA. V was pared by 5 bases and J by 4 bases, with 16 bases between. CDR3 loop: CSVSLSRGADTQYF. CDR3 bases: TGCAGCGTTTCCCTATCCCGGGGAGCAGATACGCAGTATTTT.

The V call is TRBV4-1, the J call TRBJ2-7; no firm D call. The CDR3 extends over 15 amino acids. Trimming stripped 5 bases from V and 2 bases from J, with 16 bases between. Germline loops: CDR1 MGHRA, CDR2 YSYEKL. CDR3 nucleotides: TGCGCCAGCAGCTTGACCGGCGACATAGCCTACGAGCAGTACTTC. This encodes CASSLTGDIAYEQYF.

This sequence joins TRBV28 and TRBJ1-2; 7 bases map to TRBD1. The CDR3 is made up of 15 amino acids. Germline CDR1 reads MDHEN; CDR2 reads SYDVKM. Losses at the gene ends were 6 bases for V and 4 bases for J; bases not matched to a gene: 11. Here the CDR3 DNA reads TGTGCCAGCAGCCCCAGCCCGGACAGGTCCTATGGCTACACCTTC. This gives the protein CASSPSPDRSYGYTF.